This TCR beta chain appears in the sequencing data of a study of T cell repertoires in cytomegalovirus infection. Findings and limits, study-wide: In two of eight donors, the top clonotype was HLA-C-restricted CMV-specific.

TCRdb independently ran MiXCR on the reads; one entry per CDR3 protein. Among fewer than 350,000 distinct CDR3 sequences listed, about a sixth were seen once. Regarding this clonotype: Its antigen is unidentified. Given a much more abundant clone one base away, this may be a read error.

The receptor was derived from a human donor in good health (CMV status not recorded). Some clones in this sample may be carry-over from other donors' samples. The specimen was PBMCs.

CDR3 sequence: CSARSQLDNEQFF. The CDR3 DNA reads TGCAGTGCTAGATCACAATTGGACAATGAGCAGTTCTTC. The chain joins TRBV20-1 to TRBJ2-1; D is ambiguous. CDR3 length: 13 residues. V shed 2 bases and J shed 5 bases, with 10 bases lying between them. Germline lookup yields CDR1 DFQATT and CDR2 SNEGSKA (reference sequence).